This T cell receptor (beta chain) originates from a study of shared clonotypes between healthy human individuals. Using immunoSEQ multiplex PCR, the repertoire was profiled, and TCRdb retains in-frame clones only, with some absent. The top ten hold about 0.13% of the sample, which has 2 million or so clones, 90% to 95% seen once. This CDR3 region has 16 residues. V was clipped by 5 bases and J by 0 bases, with 14 bases between them. CDR1 is MNHEY and CDR2 is SMNVEV in the germline V gene (reference sequence). This clone appeared once. This TCR derives from a man aged 18 to 30 in good health. This chain uses TRBV27 with TRBJ1-5, with D possibly matching TRBD1 (6 bases). Sequenced: naive CD4+ T cells sorted from blood. Subset in this sample: CD45RA+ positively selected. The CDR3 spells CASSAGAPLSNQPQHF. The CDR3 DNA sequence: TGTGCCAGCAGTGCGGGGGCTCCACTTAGCAATCAGCCCCAGCATTTT.